The 2 T cell receptor beta chains in this list originate from one sample, sequenced in a study of PD-1 blockade in classical Hodgkin lymphoma. TCRdb keeps only in-frame clones here, not all; method: immunoSEQ multiplex PCR. Seen here are tens of thousands of clones, roughly nine tenths observed once, and the top ten hold roughly a fifth. Brentuximab vedotin exposure varied among the patients, all of whom had relapsed after autologous stem cell transplantation. Sequencing was performed on peripheral blood mononuclear cells (PBMCs), taken at baseline. These TCRs come from a human donor with classical Hodgkin lymphoma.

The rearrangement links TRBV27 to TRBJ2-7; a possible D gene is TRBD1 (5 bases). This CDR3 is built from 13 residues. Trimming cost V 5 bases and J 5 bases, with 13 bases left between them. From germline, CDR1 is MNHEY and CDR2 SMNVEV (reference sequence). The CDR3 DNA sequence: TGTGCCAGCAGTCCGATCGACAGCCACGAGCAGTACTTC. Protein: CASSPIDSHEQYF.

This clone was seen a handful of times. This chain joins TRBV2 and TRBJ1-4; 7 bases line up with TRBD1. With V trimmed by 2 bases and J by 5 bases, 5 bases remained unmatched. The CDR3 has 15 amino acids. Germline CDR1 is SNHLY and CDR2 is FYNNEI. In DNA, the CDR3 is TGTGCCAGCAGTGAAAGGGCAGGGGGGAATGAAAAACTGTTTTTT. The encoded protein is CASSERAGGNEKLFF.